This TCR beta chain stems from a study of Ad26.COV2.S vaccination and SARS-CoV-2 variants. Findings and limits, study-wide: Higher spike-specific TCR breadth was found in vaccine recipients than in placebo recipients. Using TCR breadth and depth analyses may have led to underestimated total T cell responses. Considerable breadth of spike-specific CD8+ and CD4+ T cell responses has reportedly been documented following vaccination.

In the case of this clone: The antigen remains unidentified.

Profiling relied on immunoSEQ multiplex PCR, and the TCRdb table lists in-frame clones only, not all of them. Of 380,000 or so clones in the sample, roughly 89% are singletons; the top ten hold roughly 5%. V was clipped by 5 bases and J by 1 base, with 6 bases between them. The CDR3 has 13 amino acids. Germline V CDR1 and CDR2: SGHRS, YFSETQ. Specified treatment: 15 to 20 received Ad26.COV2.S at low or high dose, single or two shots; a few received placebo; per-sample allocation not given. The investigators took samples on day 63 after the first vaccine or placebo injection. Vaccination employed an Ad26 vector expressing the Wuhan-strain SARS-CoV-2 spike.

The clonotype originates from a person aged 18-60 years who received the Ad26.COV2.S COVID-19 vaccine or a placebo. V usage is TRBV5-1 and J usage is TRBJ2-2; D gene unclear. The material sequenced was peripheral blood, taken in a trial of Ad26.COV2.S vaccine versus placebo. Written as DNA, the CDR3 is TGCGCCAGCAGGTACAGGAACACCGGGGAGCTGTTTTTT. This gives the protein CASRYRNTGELFF.